This T cell receptor (beta chain) was recovered during a study of human T cells and chemical hapten exposure. The CDR3 is made up of 12 amino acids. CDR1 is MNHEY and CDR2 is SVGEGT in the germline V gene. Trimming took 6 bases from V and 7 from J, leaving 13 bases between them. For the library, individual cDNA molecules each received unique molecular identifiers. TCRdb itself ran the RACE reads through MiXCR, one entry per CDR3 protein. This sample has about 84,000 distinct CDR3 sequences; more than 10% occur once, and the top ten carry 3.7%. There are a few counts of this clonotype. Its antigen is not known. Study findings and constraints: After DPC sensitization, TCRs above 1 in 1000 frequency showed no change.

Documented time point: patch test 3, about 24 weeks after DPC sensitization. Treatment specified: therapeutic diphenylcyclopropenone sensitization with weekly scalp DPC. Patients had alopecia, were aged 18 to 70, and were not pregnant. Unfractionated whole blood yielded total RNA. The source was whole blood, collected in connection with sensitization to the hapten diphenylcyclopropenone (DPC). The sequence was collected from a woman aged 45 to 65 with alopecia areata. Some clones in this sample may be carry-over from other donors' samples. This chain connects TRBV6-2 or TRBV6-3 to TRBJ2-7; D is perhaps TRBD1 (5 bases). The CDR3 DNA reads as TGTGCCAGCAGCTATTGGCAGGGAGAGCAGTACTTC. This translates into CASSYWQGEQYF.